This TCR beta chain was sequenced during a study of blood T cells in healthy people across ages. Germline CDR1 SGDLS, CDR2 YYNGEE. The CDR3 runs 16 residues. Trimming at V came to 4 bases and at J to 6 bases, leaving 13 bases not matched to a gene. Study observations and caveats: With donor CMV status unknown, expanded clonotype changes were possibly confounded.

In this sample, this clonotype turned up a few times. Its antigen remains unidentified. It was with a sample-barcoded 5' primer and a J-beta primer mix that a second PCR of about 6 to 11 cycles was run. TCRdb re-called the 5' RACE reads through MiXCR, storing one row per CDR3 protein. The profile shows 780,000 or so distinct CDR3 sequences, around a quarter of them singletons. The sample was also linked to a second study, of T cells of mothers and their children. Per that paper: Donation came from a few healthy Caucasian mothers together with their six children. Thymic selection molds TCR recombination output in much the same way for related pairs as for unrelated pairs.

This TCR derives from a boy younger than 18 in good health. The specimen was blood. The chain recombines TRBV9 with TRBJ2-7; 10 nucleotides line up with TRBD2. This CDR3 is CASSLRRTSGVTEQYF. In nucleotides, the CDR3 is TGTGCCAGCAGCCTACGAAGGACTAGCGGTGTGACCGAGCAGTACTTC.